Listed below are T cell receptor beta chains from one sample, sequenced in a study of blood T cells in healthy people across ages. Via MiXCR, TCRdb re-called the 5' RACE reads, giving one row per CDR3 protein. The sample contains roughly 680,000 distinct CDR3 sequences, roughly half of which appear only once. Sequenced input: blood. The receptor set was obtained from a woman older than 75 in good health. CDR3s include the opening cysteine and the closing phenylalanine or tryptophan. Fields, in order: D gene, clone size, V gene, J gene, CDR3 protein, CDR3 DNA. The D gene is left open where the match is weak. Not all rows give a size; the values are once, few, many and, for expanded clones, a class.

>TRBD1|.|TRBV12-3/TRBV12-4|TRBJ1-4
CASSSGTGATNEKLFF
TGTGCCAGCAGTTCCGGGACAGGTGCAACTAATGAAAAACTGTTTTTT
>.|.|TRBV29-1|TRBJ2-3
CSVAKRVSTDTQYF
TGCAGCGTAGCTAAGCGGGTTAGCACAGATACGCAGTATTTT
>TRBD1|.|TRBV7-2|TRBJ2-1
CASSIPGQGYNEQFF
TGTGCCAGCAGCATCCCGGGACAGGGCTACAATGAGCAGTTCTTC
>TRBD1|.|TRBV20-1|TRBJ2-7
CSAPGDRDYEQYF
TGCAGTGCCCCAGGAGACAGGGATTACGAGCAGTACTTC
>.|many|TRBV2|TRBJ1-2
CASSEGSLNHGYTF
TGTGCCAGCAGTGAGGGCAGCTTGAATCATGGCTACACCTTC
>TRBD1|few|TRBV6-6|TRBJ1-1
CASSDRAMTEAFF
TGTGCCAGCAGTGACAGGGCCATGACTGAAGCTTTCTTT
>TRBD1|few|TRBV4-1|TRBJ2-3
CASSHPGQATDTQYF
TGCGCCAGCAGCCATCCGGGACAGGCAACAGATACGCAGTATTTT
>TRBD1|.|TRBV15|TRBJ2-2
CATSSTGEFAGELFF
TGTGCCACCAGCAGCACAGGGGAATTTGCCGGGGAGCTGTTTTTT
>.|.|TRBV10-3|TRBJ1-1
CAISEPHGVENTEAFF
TGTGCCATCAGTGAGCCGCACGGGGTCGAGAACACTGAAGCTTTCTTT
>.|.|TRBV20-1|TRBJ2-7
CSAREGGNPYEQYF
TGCAGTGCTAGAGAGGGGGGCAACCCCTACGAGCAGTACTTC